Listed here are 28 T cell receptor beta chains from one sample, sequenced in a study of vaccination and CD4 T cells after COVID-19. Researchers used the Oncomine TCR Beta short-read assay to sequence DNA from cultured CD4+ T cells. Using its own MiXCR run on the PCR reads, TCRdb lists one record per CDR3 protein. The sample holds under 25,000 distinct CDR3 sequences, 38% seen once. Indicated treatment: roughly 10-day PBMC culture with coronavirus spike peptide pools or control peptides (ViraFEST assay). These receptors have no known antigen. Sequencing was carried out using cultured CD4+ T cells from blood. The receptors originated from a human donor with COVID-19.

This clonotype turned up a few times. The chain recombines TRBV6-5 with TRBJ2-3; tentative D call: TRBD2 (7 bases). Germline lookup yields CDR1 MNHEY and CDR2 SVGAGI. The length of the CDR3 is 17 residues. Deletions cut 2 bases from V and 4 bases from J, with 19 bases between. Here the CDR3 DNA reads TGTGCCAGCAGTTACGGGGGGGCTTACTCGGTGGCAGATACGCAGTATTTT. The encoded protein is CASSYGGAYSVADTQYF.

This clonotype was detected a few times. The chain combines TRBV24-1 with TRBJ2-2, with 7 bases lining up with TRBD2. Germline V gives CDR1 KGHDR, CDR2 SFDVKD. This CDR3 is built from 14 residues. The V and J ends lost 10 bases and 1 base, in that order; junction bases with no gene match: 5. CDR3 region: CATGRGENTGELFF. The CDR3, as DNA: TGTGCCACGGGTCGGGGGGAGAACACCGGGGAGCTGTTTTTT.

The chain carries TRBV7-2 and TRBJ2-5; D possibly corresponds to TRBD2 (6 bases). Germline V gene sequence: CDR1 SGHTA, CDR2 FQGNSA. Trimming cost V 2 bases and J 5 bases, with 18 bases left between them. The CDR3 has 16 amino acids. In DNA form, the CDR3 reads TGTGCCAGCAGCTTATCCCGGGACTCACCCCGGGAGACCCAGTACTTC. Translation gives CASSLSRDSPRETQYF. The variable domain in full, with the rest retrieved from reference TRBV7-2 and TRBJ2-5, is GAGVSQSPSNKVTEKGKDVELRCDPISGHTALYWYRQSLGQGLEFLIYFQGNSAPDKSGLPSDRFSAERTGGSVSTLTIQRTQQEDSAVYLCASSLSRDSPRETQYFGPGTRLLVL.

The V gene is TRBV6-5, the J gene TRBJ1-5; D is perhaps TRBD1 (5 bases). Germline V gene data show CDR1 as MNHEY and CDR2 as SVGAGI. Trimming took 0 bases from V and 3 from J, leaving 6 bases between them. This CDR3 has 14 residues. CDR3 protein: CASSYSGHNQPQHF. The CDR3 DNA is TGTGCCAGCAGTTACTCGGGGCACAATCAGCCCCAGCATTTT.

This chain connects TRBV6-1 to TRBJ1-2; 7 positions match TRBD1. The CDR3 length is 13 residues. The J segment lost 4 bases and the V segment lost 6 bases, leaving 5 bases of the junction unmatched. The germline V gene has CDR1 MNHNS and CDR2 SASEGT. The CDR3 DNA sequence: TGTGCCAGCAGGACAGGGTACGGCTATGGCTACACCTTC. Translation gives CASRTGYGYGYTF.

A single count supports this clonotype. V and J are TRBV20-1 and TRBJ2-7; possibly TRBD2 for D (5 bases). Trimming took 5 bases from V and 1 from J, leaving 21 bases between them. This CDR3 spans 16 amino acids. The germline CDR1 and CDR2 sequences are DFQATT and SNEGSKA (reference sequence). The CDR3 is CSAPPAGGSFSYEQYF. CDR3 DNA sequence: TGCAGTGCTCCTCCCGCGGGTGGGTCCTTTTCCTACGAGCAGTACTTC.

This CDR3 is CSVEDQGYEQYF. CDR3 nucleotide sequence: TGCAGCGTTGAAGATCAGGGTTACGAGCAGTACTTC. The chain is built from TRBV29-1 and TRBJ2-7; tentatively, D is TRBD1 (5 bases). V was shortened by 0 bases and J by 4 bases, with 7 bases between the two germline ends. Germline assignment: CDR1 SQVTM and CDR2 ANQGSEA. The CDR3 contains 12 residues.

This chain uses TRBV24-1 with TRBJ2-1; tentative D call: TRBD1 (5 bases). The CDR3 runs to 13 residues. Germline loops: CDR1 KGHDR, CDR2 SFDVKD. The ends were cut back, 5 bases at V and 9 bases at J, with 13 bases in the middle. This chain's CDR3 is CATSARRAAEQFF. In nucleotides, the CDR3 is TGTGCCACCAGTGCCCGCAGGGCGGCTGAGCAGTTCTTC.

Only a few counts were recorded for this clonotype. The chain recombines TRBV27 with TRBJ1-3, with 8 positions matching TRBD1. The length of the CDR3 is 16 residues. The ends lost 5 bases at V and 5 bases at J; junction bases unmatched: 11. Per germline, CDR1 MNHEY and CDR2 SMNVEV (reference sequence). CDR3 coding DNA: TGTGCCAGCAGTGCGTCCGGAGGACAGGGAAGAAACACCATATATTTT. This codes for CASSASGGQGRNTIYF.

The CDR3 bases are TGTGCCAGCAGGCAGTCAGGGGGCGTCACCGGGGAGCTGTTTTTT. This codes for CASRQSGGVTGELFF. The chain links TRBV7-9 to TRBJ2-2, with 8 bases identical to TRBD1. This CDR3 is 15 amino acids long. The germline V gene has CDR1 SEHNR and CDR2 FQNEAQ (reference sequence). V dropped 6 bases and J dropped 4; count of bases not matched to a gene: 7.

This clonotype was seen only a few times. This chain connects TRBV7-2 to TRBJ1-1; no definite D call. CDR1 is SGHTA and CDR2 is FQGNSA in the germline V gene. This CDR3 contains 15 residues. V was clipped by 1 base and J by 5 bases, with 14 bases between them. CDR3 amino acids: CASSLDGSGRTEAFF. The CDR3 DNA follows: TGTGCCAGCAGCTTAGATGGCAGCGGAAGGACTGAAGCTTTCTTT.

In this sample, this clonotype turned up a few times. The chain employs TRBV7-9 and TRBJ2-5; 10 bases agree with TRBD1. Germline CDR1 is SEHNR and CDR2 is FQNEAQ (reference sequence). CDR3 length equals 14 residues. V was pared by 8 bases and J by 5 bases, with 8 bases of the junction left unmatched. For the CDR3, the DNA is TGTGCCAGCTTTGAGACAGGGGGCCTGGAGACCCAGTACTTC. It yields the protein CASFETGGLETQYF.

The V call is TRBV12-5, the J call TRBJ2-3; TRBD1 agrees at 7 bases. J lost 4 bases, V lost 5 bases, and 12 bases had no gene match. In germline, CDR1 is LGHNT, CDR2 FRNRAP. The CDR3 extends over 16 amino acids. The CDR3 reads CASGPRPGTVPDTQYF. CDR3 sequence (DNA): TGTGCTAGTGGTCCCAGACCCGGGACAGTCCCAGATACGCAGTATTTT.

CDR3 bases: TGTGCCACATCAGGGAACCGGGAGACCCAGTACTTC. Translated, it gives CATSGNRETQYF. The J gene is TRBJ2-5, the V gene TRBV6-1, with D possibly TRBD1 on 5 matching bases. Trimming took 10 bases from V and 5 from J, leaving 14 bases between them. The CDR3 runs to 12 residues. Per the germline V gene, CDR1 is MNHNS and CDR2 is SASEGT.

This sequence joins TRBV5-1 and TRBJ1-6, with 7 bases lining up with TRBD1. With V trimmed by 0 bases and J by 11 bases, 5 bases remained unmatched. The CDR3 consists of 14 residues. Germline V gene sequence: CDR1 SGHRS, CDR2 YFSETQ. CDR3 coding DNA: TGCGCCAGCAGCTTGGGACAGGGACCCGCACCCCTCCACTTT. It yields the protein CASSLGQGPAPLHF. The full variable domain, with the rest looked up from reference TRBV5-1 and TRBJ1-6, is KAGVTQTPRYLIKTRGQQVTLSCSPISGHRSVSWYQQTPGQGLQFLFEYFSETQRNKGNFPGRFSGRQFSNSRSEMNVSTLELGDSALYLCASSLGQGPAPLHFGNGTRLTVT.

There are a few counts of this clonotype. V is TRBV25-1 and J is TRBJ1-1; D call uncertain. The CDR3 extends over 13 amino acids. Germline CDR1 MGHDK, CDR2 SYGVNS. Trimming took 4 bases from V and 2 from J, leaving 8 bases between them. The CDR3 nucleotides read TGTGCCAGCAGTGGACTGGGAAACACTGAAGCTTTCTTT. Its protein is CASSGLGNTEAFF.

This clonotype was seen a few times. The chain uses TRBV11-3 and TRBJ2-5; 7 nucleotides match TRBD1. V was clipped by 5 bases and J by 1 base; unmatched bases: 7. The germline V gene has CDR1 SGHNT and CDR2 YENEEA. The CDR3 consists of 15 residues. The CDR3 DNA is TGTGCCAGCAGCCATGGGACAGATCGCCAAGAGACCCAGTACTTC. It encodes CASSHGTDRQETQYF.

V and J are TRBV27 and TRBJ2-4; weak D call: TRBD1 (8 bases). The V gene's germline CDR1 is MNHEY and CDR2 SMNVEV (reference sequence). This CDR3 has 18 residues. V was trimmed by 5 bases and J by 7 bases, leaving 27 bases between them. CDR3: CASSARSGTGTPRNIQYF. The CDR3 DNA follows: TGTGCCAGCAGTGCCCGAAGCGGGACAGGTACACCGCGGAACATTCAGTACTTC.

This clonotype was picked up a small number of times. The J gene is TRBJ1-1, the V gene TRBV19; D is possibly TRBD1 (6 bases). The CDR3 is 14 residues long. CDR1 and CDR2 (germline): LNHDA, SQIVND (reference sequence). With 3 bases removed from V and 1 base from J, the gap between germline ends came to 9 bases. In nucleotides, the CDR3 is TGTGCCAGTAGTATCTCGGGGGCGAACACTGAAGCTTTCTTT. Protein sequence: CASSISGANTEAFF. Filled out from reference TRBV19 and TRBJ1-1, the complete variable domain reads DGGITQSPKYLFRKEGQNVTLSCEQNLNHDAMYWYRQDPGQGLRLIYYSQIVNDFQKGDIAEGYSVSREKKESFPLTVTSAQKNPTAFYLCASSISGANTEAFFGQGTRLTVV.

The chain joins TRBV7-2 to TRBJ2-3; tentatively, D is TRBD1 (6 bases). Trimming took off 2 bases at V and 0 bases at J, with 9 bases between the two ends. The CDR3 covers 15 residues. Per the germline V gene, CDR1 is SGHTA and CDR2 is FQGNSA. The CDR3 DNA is TGTGCCAGCAGCTTATGGGGGCGAAGCACAGATACGCAGTATTTT. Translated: CASSLWGRSTDTQYF.

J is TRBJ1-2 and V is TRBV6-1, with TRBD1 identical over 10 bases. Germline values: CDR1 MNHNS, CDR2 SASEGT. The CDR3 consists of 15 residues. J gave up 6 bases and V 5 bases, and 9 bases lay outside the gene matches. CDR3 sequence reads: CASSPADRGRNGYTF. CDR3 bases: TGTGCCAGCAGTCCCGCTGACAGGGGGCGCAATGGCTACACCTTC.

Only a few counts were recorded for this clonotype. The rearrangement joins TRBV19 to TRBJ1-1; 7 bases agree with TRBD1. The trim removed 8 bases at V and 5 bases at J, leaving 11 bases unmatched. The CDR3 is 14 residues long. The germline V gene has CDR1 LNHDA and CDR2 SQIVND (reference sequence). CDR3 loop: CASWEQGRRTEAFF. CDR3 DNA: TGTGCCAGTTGGGAACAGGGGAGGAGAACTGAAGCTTTCTTT.

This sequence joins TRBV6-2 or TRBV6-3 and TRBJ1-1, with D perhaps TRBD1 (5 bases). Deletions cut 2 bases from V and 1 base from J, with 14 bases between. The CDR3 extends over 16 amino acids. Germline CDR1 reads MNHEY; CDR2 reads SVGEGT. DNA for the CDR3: TGTGCCAGCAGTTACGTTTCGACAGATCAGAACACTGAAGCTTTCTTT. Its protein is CASSYVSTDQNTEAFF.

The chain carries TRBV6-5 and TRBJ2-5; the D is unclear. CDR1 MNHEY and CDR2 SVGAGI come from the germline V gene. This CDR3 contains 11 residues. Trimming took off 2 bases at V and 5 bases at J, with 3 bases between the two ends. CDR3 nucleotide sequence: TGTGCCAGCAGTTACCGGGAGACCCAGTACTTC. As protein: CASSYRETQYF.

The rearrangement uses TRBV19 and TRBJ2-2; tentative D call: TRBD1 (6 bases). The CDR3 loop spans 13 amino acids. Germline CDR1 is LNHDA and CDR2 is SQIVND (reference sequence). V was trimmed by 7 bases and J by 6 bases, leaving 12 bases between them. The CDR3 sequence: CASISGVAGELFF. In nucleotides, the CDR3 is TGTGCCAGTATTTCAGGGGTGGCCGGGGAGCTGTTTTTT.

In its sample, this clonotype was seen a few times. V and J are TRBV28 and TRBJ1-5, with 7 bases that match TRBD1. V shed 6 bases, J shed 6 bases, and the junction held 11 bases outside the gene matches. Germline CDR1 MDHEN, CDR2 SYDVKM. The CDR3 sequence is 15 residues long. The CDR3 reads CASSLMTGRIQPQHF. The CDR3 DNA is TGTGCCAGCAGCCTCATGACAGGGAGAATTCAGCCCCAGCATTTT.

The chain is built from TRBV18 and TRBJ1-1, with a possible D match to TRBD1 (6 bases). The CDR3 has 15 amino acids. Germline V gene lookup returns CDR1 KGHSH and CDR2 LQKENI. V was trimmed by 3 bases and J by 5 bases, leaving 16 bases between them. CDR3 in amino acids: CASSPSGGSRTEAFF. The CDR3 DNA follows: TGTGCCAGCTCACCGTCCGGGGGCTCGAGGACTGAAGCTTTCTTT.

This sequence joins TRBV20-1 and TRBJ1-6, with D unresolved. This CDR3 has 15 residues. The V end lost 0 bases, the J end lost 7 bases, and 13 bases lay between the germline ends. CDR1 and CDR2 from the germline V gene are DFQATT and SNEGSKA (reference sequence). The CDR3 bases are TGCAGTGCTAGAGAAGGAGGGTTTTGGAATTCACCCCTCCACTTT. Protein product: CSAREGGFWNSPLHF.